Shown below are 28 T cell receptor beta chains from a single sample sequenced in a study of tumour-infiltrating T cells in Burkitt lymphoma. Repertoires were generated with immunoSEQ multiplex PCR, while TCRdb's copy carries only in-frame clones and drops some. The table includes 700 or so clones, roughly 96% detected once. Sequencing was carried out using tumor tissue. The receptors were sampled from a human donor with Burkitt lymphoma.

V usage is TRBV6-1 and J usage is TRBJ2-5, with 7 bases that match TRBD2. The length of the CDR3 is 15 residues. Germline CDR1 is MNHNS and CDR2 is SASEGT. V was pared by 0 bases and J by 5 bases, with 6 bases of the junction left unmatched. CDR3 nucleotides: TGTGCCAGCAGTGAAGCGCTTCCCGGGAGGGAGACCCAGTACTTC. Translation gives CASSEALPGRETQYF.

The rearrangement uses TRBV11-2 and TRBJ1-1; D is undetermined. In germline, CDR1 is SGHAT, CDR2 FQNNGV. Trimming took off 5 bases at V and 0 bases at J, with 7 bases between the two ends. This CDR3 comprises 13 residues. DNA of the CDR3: TGTGCCAGCAGCCAACAACTGAACACTGAAGCTTTCTTT. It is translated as CASSQQLNTEAFF.

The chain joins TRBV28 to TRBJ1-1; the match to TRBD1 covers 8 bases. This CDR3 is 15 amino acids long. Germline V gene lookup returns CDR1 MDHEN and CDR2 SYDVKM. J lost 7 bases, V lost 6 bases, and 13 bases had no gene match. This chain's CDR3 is CASSPRTGPSFEAFF. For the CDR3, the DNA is TGTGCCAGCAGCCCCCGGACAGGGCCTAGTTTTGAAGCTTTCTTT.

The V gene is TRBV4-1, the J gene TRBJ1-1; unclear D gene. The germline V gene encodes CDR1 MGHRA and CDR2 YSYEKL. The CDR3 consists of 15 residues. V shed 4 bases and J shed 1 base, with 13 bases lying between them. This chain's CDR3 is CASSLSFTGNTEAFF. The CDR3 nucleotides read TGCGCCAGCAGCCTCTCATTTACGGGGAACACTGAAGCTTTCTTT.

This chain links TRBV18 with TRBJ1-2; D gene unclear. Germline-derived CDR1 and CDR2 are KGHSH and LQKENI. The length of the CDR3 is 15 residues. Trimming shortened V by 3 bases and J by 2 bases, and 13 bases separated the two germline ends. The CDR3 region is CASSPGKPLNYGYTF. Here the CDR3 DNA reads TGTGCCAGCTCACCCGGGAAGCCCTTAAACTATGGCTACACCTTC.

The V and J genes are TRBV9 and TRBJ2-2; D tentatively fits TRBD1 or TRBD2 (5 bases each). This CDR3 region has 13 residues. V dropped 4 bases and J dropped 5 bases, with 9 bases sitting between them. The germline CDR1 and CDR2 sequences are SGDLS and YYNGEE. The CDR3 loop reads CASSPWGTGELFF. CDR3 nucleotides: TGTGCCAGCAGCCCCTGGGGGACCGGGGAGCTGTTTTTT.

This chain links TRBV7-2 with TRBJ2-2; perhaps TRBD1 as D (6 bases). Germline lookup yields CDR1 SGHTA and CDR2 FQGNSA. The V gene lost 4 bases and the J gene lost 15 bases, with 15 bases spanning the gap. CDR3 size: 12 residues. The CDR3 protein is CASSSGQLGMFF. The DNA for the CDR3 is TGTGCCAGCAGCTCAGGACAGTTAGGGATGTTTTTT.

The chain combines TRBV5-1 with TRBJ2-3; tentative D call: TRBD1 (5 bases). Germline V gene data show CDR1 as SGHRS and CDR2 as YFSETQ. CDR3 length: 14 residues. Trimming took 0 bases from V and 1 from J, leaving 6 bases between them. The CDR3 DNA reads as TGCGCCAGCAGCTTGGTACAGGGCACAGATACGCAGTATTTT. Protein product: CASSLVQGTDTQYF.

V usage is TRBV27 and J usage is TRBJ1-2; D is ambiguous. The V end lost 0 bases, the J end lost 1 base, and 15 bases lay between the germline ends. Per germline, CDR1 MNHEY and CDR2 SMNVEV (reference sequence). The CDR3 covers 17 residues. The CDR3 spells CASSLSSTQTFNYGYTF. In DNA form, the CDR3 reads TGTGCCAGCAGTTTATCGTCGACACAGACTTTTAACTATGGCTACACCTTC.

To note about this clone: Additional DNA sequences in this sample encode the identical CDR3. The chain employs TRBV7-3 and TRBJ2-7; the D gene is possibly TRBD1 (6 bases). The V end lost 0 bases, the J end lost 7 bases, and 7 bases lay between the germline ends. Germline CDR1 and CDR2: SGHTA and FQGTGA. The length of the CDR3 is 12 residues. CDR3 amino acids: CASSLTGGEQYF. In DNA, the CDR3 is TGTGCCAGCAGCTTAACAGGGGGTGAGCAGTACTTC.

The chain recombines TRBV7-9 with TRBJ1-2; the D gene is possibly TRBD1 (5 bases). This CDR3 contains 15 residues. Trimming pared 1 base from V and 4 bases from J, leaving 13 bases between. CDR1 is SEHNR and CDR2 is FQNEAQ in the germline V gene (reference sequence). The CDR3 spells CASSLGGGSSYGYTF. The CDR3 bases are TGTGCCAGCAGCTTAGGGGGGGGTTCTAGCTATGGCTACACCTTC.

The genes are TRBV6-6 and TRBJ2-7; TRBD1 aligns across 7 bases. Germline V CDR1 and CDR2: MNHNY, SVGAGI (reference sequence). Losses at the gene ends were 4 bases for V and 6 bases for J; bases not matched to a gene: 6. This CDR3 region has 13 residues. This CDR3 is CASSWDSPGEQYF. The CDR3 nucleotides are TGTGCCAGCAGTTGGGACAGCCCGGGCGAGCAGTACTTC.

The CDR3: CASSMVAGSSTDTQYF. In DNA form, the CDR3 reads TGTGCCAGTAGTATGGTAGCGGGATCTAGCACAGATACGCAGTATTTT. This chain connects TRBV19 to TRBJ2-3, with 8 positions matching TRBD2. After removal of 3 bases from V and 0 bases from J, the junction contained 5 bases not matched to a gene. From germline, CDR1 is LNHDA and CDR2 SQIVND (reference sequence). The CDR3 is 16 residues long.

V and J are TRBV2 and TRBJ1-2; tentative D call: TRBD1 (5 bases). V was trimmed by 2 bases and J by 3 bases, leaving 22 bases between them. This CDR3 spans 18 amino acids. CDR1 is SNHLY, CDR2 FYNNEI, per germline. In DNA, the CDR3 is TGTGCCAGCAGTGAAAGTTGGGGCAGGGTCTCCCTAGACTATGGCTACACCTTC. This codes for CASSESWGRVSLDYGYTF.

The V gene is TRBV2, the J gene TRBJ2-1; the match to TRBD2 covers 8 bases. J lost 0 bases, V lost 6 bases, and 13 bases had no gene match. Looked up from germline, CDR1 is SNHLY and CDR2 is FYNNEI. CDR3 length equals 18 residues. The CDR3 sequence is CASSDYGGGKSSYNEQFF. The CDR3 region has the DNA TGTGCCAGCAGCGACTACGGGGGGGGAAAAAGCTCCTACAATGAGCAGTTCTTC.

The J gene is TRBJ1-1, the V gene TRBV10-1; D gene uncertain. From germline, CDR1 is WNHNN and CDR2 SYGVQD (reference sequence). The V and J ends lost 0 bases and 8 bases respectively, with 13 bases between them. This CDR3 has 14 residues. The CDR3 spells CASSESVVGKEAFF. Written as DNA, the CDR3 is TGCGCCAGCAGTGAGTCGGTGGTGGGTAAGGAAGCTTTCTTT.

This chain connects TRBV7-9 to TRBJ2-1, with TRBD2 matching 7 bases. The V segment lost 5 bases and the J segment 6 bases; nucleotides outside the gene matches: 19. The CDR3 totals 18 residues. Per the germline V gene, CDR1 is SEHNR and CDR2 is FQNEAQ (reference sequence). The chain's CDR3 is CASSQGGAFSLLLNEQFF. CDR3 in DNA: TGTGCCAGCAGCCAGGGAGGGGCGTTCTCCCTGCTTCTCAATGAGCAGTTCTTC.

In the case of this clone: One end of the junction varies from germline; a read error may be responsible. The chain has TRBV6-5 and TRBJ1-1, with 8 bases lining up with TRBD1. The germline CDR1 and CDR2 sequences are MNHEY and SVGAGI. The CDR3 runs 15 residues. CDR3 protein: CASSASRGLSTKAFF. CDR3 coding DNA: TGTGCCAGCAGTGCGTCCAGGGGGCTTTCCACTAAAGCTTTCTTT.

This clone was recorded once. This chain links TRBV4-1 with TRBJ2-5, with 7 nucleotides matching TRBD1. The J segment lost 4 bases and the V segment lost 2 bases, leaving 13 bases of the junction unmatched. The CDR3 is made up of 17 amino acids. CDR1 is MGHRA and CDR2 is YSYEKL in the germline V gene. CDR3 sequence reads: CASSQSKSTGKGETQYF. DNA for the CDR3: TGCGCCAGCAGCCAAAGTAAGTCGACAGGGAAAGGAGAGACCCAGTACTTC.

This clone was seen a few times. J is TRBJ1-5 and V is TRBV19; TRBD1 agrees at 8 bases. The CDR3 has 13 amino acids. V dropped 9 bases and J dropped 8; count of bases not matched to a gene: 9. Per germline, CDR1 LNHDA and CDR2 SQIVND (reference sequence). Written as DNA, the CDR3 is TGTGCCAGCTCCTGGACAGGGTCTGAGCCCCAGCATTTT. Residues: CASSWTGSEPQHF.

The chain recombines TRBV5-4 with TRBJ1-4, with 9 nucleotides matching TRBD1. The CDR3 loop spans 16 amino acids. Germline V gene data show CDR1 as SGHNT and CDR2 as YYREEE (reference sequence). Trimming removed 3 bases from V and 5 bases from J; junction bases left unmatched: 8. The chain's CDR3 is CASSSIQGTGNEKLFF. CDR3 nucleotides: TGTGCCAGCAGCTCTATTCAAGGGACAGGGAATGAAAAACTGTTTTTT. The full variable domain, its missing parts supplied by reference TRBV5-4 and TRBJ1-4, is ETGVTQSPTHLIKTRGQQVTLRCSSQSGHNTVSWYQQALGQGPQFIFQYYREEENGRGNFPPRFSGLQFPNYSSELNVNALELDDSALYLCASSSIQGTGNEKLFFGSGTQLSVL.

The CDR3 region is CASRSVEGTGLAKNIQYF. The CDR3 coding sequence is TGTGCCAGTAGGTCGGTAGAAGGGACAGGACTAGCCAAAAACATTCAGTACTTC. This rearrangement joins TRBV19 to TRBJ2-4; 8 bases are a match to TRBD1. V was clipped by 6 bases and J by 0 bases; unmatched bases: 13. This CDR3 has 18 amino acids. CDR1 and CDR2 from the germline V gene are LNHDA and SQIVND (reference sequence). Full variable domain (remainder filled in from reference TRBV19 and TRBJ2-4): DGGITQSPKYLFRKEGQNVTLSCEQNLNHDAMYWYRQDPGQGLRLIYYSQIVNDFQKGDIAEGYSVSREKKESFPLTVTSAQKNPTAFYLCASRSVEGTGLAKNIQYFGAGTRLSVL.

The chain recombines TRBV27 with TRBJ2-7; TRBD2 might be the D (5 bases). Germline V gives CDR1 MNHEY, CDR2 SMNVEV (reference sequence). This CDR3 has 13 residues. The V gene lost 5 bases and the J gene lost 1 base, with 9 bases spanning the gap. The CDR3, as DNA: TGTGCCAGCAGTAGAGGACTTTCCTACGAGCAGTACTTC. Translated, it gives CASSRGLSYEQYF.

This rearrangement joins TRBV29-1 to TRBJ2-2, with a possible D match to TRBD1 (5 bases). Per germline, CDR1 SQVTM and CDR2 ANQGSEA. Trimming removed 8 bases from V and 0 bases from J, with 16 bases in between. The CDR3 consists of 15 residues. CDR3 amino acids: CSLLLDKTNTGELFF. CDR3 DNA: TGCAGCCTTCTGTTGGACAAAACGAACACCGGGGAGCTGTTTTTT.

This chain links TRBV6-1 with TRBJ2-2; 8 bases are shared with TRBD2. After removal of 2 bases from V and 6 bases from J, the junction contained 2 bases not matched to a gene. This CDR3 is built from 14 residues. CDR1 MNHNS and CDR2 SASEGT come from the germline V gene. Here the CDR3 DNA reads TGTGCCAGCAGTGAACGGGAGGGGGCCGGGGAGCTGTTTTTT. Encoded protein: CASSEREGAGELFF.

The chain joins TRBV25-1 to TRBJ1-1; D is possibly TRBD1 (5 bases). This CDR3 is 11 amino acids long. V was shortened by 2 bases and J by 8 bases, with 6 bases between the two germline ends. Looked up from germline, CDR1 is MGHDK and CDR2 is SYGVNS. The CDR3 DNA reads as TGTGCCAGCAGTGAAGGGACCGAAGCTTTCTTT. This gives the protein CASSEGTEAFF.

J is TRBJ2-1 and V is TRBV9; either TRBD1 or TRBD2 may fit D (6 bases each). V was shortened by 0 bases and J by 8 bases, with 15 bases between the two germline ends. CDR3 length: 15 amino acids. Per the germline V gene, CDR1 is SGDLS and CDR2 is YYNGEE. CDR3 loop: CASSVGGLGGDEQFF. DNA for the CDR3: TGTGCCAGCAGCGTAGGAGGGCTGGGGGGCGATGAGCAGTTCTTC.

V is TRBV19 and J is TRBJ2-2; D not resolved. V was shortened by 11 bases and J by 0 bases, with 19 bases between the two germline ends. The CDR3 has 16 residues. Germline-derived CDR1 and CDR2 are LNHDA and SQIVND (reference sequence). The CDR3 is CASAKRVASNTGELFF. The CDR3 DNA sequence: TGTGCCTCTGCAAAGAGAGTAGCCTCGAACACCGGGGAGCTGTTTTTT.